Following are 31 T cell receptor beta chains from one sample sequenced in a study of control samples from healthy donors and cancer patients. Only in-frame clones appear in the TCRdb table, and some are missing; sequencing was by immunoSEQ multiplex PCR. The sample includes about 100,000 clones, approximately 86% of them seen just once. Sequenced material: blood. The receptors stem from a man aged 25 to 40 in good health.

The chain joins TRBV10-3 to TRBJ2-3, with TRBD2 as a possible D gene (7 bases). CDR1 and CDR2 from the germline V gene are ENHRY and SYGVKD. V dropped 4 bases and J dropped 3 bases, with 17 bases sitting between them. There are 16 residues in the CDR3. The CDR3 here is CAISGRGEGHTDTQYF. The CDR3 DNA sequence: TGTGCCATCAGTGGTAGGGGGGAGGGCCATACAGATACGCAGTATTTT.

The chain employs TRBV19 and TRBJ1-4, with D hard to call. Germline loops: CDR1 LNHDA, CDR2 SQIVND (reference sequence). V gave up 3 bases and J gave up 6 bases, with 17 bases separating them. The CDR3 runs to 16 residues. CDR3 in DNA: TGTGCCAGTAGTATGGTCGGAAATTGGGGATATGAAAAACTGTTTTTT. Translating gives CASSMVGNWGYEKLFF.

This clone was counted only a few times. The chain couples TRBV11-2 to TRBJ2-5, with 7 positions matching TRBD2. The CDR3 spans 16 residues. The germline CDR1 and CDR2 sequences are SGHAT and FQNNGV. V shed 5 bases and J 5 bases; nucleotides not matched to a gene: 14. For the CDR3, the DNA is TGTGCCAGCAGCAGCCGGGCGGGAGTCCTTTGGGAGACCCAGTACTTC. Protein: CASSSRAGVLWETQYF.

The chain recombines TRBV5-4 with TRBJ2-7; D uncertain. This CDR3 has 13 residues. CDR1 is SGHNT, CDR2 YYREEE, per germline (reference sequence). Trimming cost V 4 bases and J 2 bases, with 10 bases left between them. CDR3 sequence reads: CASSPRTTYEQYF. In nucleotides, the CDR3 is TGTGCCAGCAGCCCGAGGACGACCTACGAGCAGTACTTC.

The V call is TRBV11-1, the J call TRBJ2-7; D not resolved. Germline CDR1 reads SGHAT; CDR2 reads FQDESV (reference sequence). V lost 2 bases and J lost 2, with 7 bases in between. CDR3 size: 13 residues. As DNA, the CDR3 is TGTGCCAGCAGCTTAATTTCGGCCTACGAGCAGTACTTC. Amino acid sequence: CASSLISAYEQYF. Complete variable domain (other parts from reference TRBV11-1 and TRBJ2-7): EAEVAQSPRYKITEKSQAVAFWCDPISGHATLYWYRQILGQGPELLVQFQDESVVDDSQLPKDRFSAERLKGVDSTLKIQPAELGDSAMYLCASSLISAYEQYFGPGTRLTVT.

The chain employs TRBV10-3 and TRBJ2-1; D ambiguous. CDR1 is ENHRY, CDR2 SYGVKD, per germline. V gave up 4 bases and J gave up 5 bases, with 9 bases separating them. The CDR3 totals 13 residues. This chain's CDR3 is CAISGAENNEQFF. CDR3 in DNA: TGTGCCATCAGTGGCGCGGAGAACAATGAGCAGTTCTTC.

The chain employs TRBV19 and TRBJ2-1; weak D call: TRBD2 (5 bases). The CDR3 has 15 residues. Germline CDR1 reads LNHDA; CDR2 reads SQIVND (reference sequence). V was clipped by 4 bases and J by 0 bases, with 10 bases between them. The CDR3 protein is CASSKDWSSYNEQFF. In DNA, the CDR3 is TGTGCCAGTAGTAAGGACTGGAGCTCCTACAATGAGCAGTTCTTC.

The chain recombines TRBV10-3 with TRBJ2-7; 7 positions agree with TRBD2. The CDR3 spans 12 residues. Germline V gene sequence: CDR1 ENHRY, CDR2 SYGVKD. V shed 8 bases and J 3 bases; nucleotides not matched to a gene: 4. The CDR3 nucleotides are TGTGCCATCGACAGCGGGAACTACGAGCAGTACTTC. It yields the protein CAIDSGNYEQYF.

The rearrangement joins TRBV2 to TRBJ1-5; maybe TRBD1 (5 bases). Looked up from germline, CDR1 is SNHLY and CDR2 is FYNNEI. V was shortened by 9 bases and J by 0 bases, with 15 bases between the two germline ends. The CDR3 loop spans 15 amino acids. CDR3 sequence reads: CASAAGEHSNQPQHF. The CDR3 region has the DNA TGTGCCAGTGCCGCGGGGGAACATAGCAATCAGCCCCAGCATTTT.

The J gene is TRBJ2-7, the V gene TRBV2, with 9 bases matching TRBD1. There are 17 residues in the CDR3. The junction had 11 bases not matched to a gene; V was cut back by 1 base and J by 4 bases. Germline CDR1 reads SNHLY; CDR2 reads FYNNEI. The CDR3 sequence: CASSEVRPGTGPYEQYF. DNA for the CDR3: TGTGCCAGCAGTGAAGTGAGACCCGGGACAGGGCCTTACGAGCAGTACTTC.

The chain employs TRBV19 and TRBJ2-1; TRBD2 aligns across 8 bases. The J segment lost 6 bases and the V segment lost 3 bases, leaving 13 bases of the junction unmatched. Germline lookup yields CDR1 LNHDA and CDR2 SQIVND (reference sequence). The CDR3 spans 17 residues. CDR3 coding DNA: TGTGCCAGTAGTATCGTAGTCGGAGCGGGAGTGGGCAATGAGCAGTTCTTC. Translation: CASSIVVGAGVGNEQFF.

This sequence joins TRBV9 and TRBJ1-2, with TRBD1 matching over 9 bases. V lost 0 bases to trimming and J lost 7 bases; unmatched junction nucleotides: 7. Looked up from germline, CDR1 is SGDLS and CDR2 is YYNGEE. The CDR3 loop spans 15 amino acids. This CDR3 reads CASSVDQTGGRGYTF. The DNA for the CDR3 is TGTGCCAGCAGCGTAGACCAGACAGGGGGACGTGGCTACACCTTC.

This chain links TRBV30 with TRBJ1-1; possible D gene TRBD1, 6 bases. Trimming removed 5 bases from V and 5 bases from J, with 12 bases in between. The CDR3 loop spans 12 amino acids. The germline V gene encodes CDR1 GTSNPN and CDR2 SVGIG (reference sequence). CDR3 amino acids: CAWEGVGTEAFF. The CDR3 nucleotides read TGTGCCTGGGAGGGGGTTGGGACTGAAGCTTTCTTT.

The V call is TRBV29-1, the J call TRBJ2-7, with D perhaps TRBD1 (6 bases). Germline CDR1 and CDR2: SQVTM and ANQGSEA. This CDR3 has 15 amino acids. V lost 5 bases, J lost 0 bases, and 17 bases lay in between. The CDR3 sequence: CSVQGDDRSSYEQYF. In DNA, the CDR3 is TGCAGCGTTCAGGGAGACGACAGGAGCTCCTACGAGCAGTACTTC.

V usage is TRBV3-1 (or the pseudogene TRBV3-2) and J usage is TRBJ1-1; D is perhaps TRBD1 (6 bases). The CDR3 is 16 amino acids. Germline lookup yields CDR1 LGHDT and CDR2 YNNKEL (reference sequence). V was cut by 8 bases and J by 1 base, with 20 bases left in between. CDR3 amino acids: CASRSNIQGWNTEAFF. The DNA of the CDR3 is TGTGCCAGCCGCAGCAATATACAGGGTTGGAACACTGAAGCTTTCTTT.

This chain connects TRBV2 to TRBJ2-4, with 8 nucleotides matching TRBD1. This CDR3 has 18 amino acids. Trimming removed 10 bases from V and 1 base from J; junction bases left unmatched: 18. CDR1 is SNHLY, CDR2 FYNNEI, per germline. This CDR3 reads CATLAGTGLKGAKNIQYF. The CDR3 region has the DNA TGTGCCACCCTGGCCGGGACAGGACTGAAAGGGGCCAAAAACATTCAGTACTTC.

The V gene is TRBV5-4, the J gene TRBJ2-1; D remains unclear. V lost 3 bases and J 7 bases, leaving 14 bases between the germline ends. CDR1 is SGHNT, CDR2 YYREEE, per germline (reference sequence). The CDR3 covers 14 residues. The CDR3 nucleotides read TGTGCCAGCAGCTCTCCTTTGAAGAAGAATGAGCAGTTCTTC. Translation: CASSSPLKKNEQFF.

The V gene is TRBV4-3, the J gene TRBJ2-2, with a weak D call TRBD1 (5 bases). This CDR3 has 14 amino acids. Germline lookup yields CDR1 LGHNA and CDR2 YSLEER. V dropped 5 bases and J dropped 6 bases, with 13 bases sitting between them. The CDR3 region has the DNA TGCGCCAGCAGCGCAGGACCAGGGTCCGGGGAGCTGTTTTTT. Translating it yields CASSAGPGSGELFF.

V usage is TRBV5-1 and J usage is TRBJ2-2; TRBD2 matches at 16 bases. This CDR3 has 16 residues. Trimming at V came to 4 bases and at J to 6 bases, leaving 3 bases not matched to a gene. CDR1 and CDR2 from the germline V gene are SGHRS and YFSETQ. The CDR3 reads CASSTGLAGGPGELFF. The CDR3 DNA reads TGCGCCAGCAGCACGGGACTAGCGGGAGGGCCCGGGGAGCTGTTTTTT.

The CDR3 nucleotides are TGTGCCAGCAGAAAGACGGACGGCAGGTTGGGCGAGCAGTACTTC. Protein product: CASRKTDGRLGEQYF. The chain combines TRBV2 with TRBJ2-7; no firm D call. The germline gives CDR1 SNHLY, CDR2 FYNNEI. The CDR3 loop spans 15 amino acids. V gave up 6 bases and J gave up 6 bases, with 21 bases separating them.

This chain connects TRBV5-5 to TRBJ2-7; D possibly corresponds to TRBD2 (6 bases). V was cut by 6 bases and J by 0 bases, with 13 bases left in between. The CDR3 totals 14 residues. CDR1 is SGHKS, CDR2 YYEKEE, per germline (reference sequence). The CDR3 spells CASTFSGSSYEQYF. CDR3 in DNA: TGTGCCAGCACCTTTAGCGGAAGCTCCTACGAGCAGTACTTC. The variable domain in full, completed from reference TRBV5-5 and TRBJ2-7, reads DAGVTQSPTHLIKTRGQQVTLRCSPISGHKSVSWYQQVLGQGPQFIFQYYEKEERGRGNFPDRFSARQFPNYSSELNVNALLLGDSALYLCASTFSGSSYEQYFGPGTRLTVT.

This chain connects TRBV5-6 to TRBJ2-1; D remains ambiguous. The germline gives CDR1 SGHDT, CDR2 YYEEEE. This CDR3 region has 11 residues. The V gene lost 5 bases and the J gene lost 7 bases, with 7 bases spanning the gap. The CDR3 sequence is CASRYGNEQFF. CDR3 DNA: TGTGCCAGCAGATATGGGAATGAGCAGTTCTTC.

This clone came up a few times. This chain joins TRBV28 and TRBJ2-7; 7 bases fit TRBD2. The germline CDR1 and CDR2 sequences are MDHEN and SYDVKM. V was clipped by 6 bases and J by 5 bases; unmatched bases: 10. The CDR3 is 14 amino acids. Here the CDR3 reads CASSRREGRHEQYF. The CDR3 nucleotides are TGTGCCAGCAGCAGAAGGGAGGGTCGACACGAGCAGTACTTC. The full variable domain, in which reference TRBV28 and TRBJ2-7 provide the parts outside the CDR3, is DVKVTQSSRYLVKRTGEKVFLECVQDMDHENMFWYRQDPGLGLRLIYFSYDVKMKEKGDIPEGYSVSREKKERFSLILESASTNQTSMYLCASSRREGRHEQYFGPGTRLTVT.

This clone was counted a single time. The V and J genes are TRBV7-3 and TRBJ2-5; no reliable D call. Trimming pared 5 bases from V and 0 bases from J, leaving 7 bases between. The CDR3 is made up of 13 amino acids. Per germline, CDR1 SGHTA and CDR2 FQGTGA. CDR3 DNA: TGTGCCAGCAGCCCGACGTACCAAGAGACCCAGTACTTC. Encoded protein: CASSPTYQETQYF.

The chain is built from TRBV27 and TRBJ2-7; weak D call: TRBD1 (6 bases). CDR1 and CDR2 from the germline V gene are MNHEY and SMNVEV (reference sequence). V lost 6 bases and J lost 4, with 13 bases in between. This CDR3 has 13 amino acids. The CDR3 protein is CASRQLGAYEQYF. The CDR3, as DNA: TGTGCCAGCAGGCAACTGGGGGCGTACGAGCAGTACTTC.

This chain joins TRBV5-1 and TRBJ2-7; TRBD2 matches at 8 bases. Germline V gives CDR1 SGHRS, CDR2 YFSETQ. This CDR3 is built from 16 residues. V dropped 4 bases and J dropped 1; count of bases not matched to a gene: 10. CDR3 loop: CASSREGRPGSYEQYF. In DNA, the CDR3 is TGCGCCAGCAGCCGGGAGGGGCGCCCCGGTTCCTACGAGCAGTACTTC.

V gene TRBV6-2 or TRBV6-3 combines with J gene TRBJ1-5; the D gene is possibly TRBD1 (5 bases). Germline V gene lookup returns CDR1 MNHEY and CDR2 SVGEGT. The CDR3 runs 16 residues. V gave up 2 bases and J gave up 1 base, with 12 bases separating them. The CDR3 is CASSYGAGPSNQPQHF. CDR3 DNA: TGTGCCAGCAGTTACGGGGCGGGACCGAGCAATCAGCCCCAGCATTTT.

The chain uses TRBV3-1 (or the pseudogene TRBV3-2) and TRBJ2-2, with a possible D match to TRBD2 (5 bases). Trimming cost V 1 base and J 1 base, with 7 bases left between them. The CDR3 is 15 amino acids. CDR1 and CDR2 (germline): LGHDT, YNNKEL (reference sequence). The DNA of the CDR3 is TGTGCCAGCAGCCAAGTCGAGGGGAACACCGGGGAGCTGTTTTTT. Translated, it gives CASSQVEGNTGELFF.

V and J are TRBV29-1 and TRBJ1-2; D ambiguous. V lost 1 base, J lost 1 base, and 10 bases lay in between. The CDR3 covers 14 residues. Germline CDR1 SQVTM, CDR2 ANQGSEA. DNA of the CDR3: TGCAGCGTTGAAGGGAGAGCGAGTAACTATGGCTACACCTTC. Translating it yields CSVEGRASNYGYTF.

The CDR3 DNA follows: TGTGCCAGCAGCTTACCCGGCCTTAATGAAAAACTGTTTTTT. Translated, it gives CASSLPGLNEKLFF. J is TRBJ1-4 and V is TRBV7-9; D is ambiguous. V was cut by 2 bases and J by 4 bases, with 8 bases left in between. In germline, CDR1 is SEHNR, CDR2 FQNEAQ (reference sequence). This CDR3 contains 14 residues. Using reference TRBV7-9 and TRBJ1-4 for the parts outside the CDR3, the full variable domain is DTGVSQNPRHKITKRGQNVTFRCDPISEHNRLYWYRQTLGQGPEFLTYFQNEAQLEKSRLLSDRFSAERPKGSFSTLEIQRTEQGDSAMYLCASSLPGLNEKLFFGSGTQLSVL.

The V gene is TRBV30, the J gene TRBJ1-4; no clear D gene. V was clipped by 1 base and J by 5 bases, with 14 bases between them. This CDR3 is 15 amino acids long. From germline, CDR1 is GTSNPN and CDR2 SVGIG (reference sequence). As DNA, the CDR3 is TGTGCCTGGAGTGCACAGCGCGTCAAAAATGAAAAACTGTTTTTT. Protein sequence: CAWSAQRVKNEKLFF. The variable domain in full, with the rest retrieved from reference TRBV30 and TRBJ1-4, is SQTIHQWPATLVQPVGSPLSLECTVEGTSNPNLYWYRQAAGRGLQLLFYSVGIGQISSEVPQNLSASRPQDRQFILSSKKLLLSDSGFYLCAWSAQRVKNEKLFFGSGTQLSVL.